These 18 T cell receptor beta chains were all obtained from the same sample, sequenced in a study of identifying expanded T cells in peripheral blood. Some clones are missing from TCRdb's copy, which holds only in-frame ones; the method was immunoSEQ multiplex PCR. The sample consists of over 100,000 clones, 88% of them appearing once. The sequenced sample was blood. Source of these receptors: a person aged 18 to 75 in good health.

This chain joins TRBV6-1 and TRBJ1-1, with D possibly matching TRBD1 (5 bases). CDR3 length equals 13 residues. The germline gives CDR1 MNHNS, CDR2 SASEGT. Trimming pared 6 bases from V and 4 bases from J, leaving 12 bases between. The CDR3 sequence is CASRFDQGTEAFF. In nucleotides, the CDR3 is TGTGCCAGCAGATTTGATCAGGGCACTGAAGCTTTCTTT.

The CDR3 spells CSVGQGDEQFF. The CDR3 coding sequence is TGCAGCGTCGGACAGGGCGATGAGCAGTTCTTC. This chain joins TRBV29-1 and TRBJ2-1; 8 bases are shared with TRBD1. CDR3 length: 11 residues. CDR1 SQVTM and CDR2 ANQGSEA come from the germline V gene. The trim removed 6 bases at V and 8 bases at J, leaving 3 bases unmatched.

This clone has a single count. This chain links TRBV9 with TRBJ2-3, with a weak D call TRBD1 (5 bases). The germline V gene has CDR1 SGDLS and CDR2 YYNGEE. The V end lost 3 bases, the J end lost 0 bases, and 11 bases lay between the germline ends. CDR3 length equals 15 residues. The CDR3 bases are TGTGCCAGCAGCGCGATGAGACAGAGCACAGATACGCAGTATTTT. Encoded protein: CASSAMRQSTDTQYF.

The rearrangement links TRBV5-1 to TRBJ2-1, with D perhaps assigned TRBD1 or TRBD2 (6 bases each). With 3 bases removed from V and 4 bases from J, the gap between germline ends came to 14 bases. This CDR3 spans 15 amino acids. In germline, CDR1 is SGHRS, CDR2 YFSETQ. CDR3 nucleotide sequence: TGCGCCAGCAGCTGGGGGGCCCCGGGATACAATGAGCAGTTCTTC. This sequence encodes CASSWGAPGYNEQFF.

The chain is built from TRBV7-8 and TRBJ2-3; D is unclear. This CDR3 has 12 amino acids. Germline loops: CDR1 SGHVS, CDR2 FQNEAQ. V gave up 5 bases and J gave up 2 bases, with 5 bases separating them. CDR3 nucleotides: TGTGCCAGCAGCGAAAACACAGATACGCAGTATTTT. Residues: CASSENTDTQYF. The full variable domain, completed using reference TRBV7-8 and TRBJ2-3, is GAGVSQSPRYKVAKRGQDVALRCDPISGHVSLFWYQQALGQGPEFLTYFQNEAQLDKSGLPSDRFFAERPEGSVSTLKIQRTQQEDSAVYLCASSENTDTQYFGPGTRLTVL.

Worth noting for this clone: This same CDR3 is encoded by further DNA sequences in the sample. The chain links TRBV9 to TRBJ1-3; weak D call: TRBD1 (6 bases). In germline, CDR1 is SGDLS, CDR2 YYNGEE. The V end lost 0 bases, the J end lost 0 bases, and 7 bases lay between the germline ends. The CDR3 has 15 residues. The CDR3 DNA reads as TGTGCCAGCAGCGTAGTGGGGGCCTCTGGAAACACCATATATTTT. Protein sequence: CASSVVGASGNTIYF.

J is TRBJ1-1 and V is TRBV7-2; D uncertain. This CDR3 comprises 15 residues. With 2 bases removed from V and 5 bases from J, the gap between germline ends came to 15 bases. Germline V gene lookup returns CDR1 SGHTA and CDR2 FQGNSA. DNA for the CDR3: TGTGCCAGCAGCTTAAATGTCCCCACAGTTACTGAAGCTTTCTTT. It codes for CASSLNVPTVTEAFF. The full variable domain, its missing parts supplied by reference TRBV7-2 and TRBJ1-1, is GAGVSQSPSNKVTEKGKDVELRCDPISGHTALYWYRQSLGQGLEFLIYFQGNSAPDKSGLPSDRFSAERTGGSVSTLTIQRTQQEDSAVYLCASSLNVPTVTEAFFGQGTRLTVV.

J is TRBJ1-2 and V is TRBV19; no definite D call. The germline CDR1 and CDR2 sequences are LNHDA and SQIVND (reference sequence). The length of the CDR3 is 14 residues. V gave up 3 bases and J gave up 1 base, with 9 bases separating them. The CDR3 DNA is TGTGCCAGTAGTATCTTTTTGAATAACTATGGCTACACCTTC. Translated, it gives CASSIFLNNYGYTF.

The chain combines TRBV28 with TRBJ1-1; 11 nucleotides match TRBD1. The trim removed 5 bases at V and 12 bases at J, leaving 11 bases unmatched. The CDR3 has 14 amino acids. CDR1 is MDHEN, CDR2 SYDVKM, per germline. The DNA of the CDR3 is TGTGCCAGCAGTCTCTCGGACAGGGGGCGTCAGCCTTTCTTT. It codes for CASSLSDRGRQPFF.

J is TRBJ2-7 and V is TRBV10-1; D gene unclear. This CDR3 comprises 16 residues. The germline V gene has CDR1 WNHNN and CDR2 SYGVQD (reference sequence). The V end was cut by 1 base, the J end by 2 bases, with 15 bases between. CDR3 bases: TGCGCCAGCAGTGAGTTCCCAGGCCCCGGCACCTACGAGCAGTACTTC. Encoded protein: CASSEFPGPGTYEQYF.

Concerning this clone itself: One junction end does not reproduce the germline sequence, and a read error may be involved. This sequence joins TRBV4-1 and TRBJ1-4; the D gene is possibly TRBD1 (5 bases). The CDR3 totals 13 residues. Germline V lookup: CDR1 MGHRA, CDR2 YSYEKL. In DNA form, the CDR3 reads TGCGCCAGCAGCAAAGACAGCGACGAAAAACTGTTTTTT. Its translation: CASSKDSDEKLFF.

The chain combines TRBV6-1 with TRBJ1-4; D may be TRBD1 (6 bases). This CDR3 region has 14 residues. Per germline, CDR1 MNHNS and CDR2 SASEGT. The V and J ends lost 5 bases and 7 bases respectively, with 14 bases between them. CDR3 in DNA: TGTGCCAGCAGTCCCACAGGGTCCGGTGAAAAACTGTTTTTT. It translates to CASSPTGSGEKLFF.

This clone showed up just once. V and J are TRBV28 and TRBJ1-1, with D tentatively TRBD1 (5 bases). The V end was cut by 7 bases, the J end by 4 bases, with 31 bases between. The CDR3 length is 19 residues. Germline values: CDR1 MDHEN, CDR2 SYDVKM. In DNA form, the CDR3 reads TGTGCCAGCACACGGGGCCGGGACCCCAATTCCCGCAGGAGCACTGAAGCTTTCTTT. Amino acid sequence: CASTRGRDPNSRRSTEAFF. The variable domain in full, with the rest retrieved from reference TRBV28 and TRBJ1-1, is DVKVTQSSRYLVKRTGEKVFLECVQDMDHENMFWYRQDPGLGLRLIYFSYDVKMKEKGDIPEGYSVSREKKERFSLILESASTNQTSMYLCASTRGRDPNSRRSTEAFFGQGTRLTVV.

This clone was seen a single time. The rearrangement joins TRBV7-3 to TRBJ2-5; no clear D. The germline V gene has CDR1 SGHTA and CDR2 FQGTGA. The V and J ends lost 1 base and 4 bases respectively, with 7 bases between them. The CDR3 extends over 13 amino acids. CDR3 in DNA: TGTGCCAGCAGCTTAAGGGCGGTAGAGACCCAGTACTTC. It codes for CASSLRAVETQYF.

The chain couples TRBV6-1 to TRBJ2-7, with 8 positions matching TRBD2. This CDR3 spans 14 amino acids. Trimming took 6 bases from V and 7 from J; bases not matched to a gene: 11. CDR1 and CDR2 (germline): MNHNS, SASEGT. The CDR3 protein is CASSLGGGRREQYF. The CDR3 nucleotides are TGTGCCAGCAGCCTCGGGGGCGGGAGGAGGGAGCAGTACTTC.

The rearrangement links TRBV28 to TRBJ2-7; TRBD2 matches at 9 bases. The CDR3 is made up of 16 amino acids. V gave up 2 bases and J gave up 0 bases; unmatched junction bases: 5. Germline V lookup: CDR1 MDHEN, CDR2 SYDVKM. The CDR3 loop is CASSLPGLASSYEQYF. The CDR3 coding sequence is TGTGCCAGCAGTTTACCCGGACTAGCGAGCTCCTACGAGCAGTACTTC.

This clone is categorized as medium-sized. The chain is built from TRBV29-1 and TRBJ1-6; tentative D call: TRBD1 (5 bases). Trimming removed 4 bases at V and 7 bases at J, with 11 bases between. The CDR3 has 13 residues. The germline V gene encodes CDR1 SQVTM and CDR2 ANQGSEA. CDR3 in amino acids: CSVVQGVNSPLHF. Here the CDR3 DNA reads TGCAGCGTTGTTCAGGGTGTAAATTCACCCCTCCACTTT.

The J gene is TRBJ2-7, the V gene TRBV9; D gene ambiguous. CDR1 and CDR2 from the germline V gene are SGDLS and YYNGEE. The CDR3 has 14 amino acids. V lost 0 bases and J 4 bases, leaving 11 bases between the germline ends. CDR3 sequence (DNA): TGTGCCAGCAGCGTAGAGGGCGGCCCTTACGAGCAGTACTTC. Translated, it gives CASSVEGGPYEQYF.